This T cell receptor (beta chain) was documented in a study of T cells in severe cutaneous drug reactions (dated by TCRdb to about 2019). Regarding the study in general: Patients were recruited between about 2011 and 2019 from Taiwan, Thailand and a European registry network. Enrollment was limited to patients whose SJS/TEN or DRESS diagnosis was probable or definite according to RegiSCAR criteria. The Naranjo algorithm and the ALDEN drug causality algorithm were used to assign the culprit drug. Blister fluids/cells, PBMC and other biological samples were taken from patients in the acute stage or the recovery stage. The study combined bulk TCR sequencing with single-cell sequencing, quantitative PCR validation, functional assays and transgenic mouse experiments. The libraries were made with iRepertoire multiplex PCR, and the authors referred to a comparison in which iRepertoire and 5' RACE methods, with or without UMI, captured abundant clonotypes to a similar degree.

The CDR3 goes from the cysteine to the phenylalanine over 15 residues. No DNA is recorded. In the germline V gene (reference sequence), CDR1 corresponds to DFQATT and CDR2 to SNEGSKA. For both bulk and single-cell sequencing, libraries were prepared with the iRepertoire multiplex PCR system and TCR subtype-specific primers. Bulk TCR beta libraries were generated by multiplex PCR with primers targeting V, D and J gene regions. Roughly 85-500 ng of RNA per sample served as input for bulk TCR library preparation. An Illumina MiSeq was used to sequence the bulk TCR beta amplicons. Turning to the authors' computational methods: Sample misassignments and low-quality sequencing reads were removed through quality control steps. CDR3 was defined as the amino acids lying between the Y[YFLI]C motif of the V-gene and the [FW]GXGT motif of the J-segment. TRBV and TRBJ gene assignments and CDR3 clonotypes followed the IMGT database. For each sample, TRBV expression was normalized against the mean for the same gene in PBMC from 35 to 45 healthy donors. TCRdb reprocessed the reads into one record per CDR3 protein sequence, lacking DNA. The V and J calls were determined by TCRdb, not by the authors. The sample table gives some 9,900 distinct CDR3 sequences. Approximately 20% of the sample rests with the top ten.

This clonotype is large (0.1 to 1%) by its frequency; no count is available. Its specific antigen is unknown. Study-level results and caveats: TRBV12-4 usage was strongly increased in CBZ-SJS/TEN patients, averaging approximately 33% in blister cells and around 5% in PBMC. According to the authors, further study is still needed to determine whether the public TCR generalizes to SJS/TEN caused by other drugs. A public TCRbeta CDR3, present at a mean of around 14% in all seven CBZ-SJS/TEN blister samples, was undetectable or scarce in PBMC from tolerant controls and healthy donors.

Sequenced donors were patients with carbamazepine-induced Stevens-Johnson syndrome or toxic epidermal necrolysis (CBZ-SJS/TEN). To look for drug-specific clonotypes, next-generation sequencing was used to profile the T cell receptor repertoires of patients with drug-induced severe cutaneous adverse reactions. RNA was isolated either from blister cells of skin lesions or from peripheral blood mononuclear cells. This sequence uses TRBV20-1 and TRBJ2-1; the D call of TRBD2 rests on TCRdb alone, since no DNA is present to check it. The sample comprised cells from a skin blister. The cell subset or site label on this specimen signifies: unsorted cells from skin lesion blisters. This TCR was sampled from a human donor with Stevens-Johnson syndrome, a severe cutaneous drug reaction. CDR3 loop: CSATPTSGVYNEQFF.